These 5 T cell receptor beta chains share one sample of origin, sequenced in a study of blood T cell repertoires in COVID-19. Generated by immunoSEQ multiplex PCR, the TCRdb table keeps only in-frame clones and is missing some. Found here are around 260,000 clones, roughly 84% of them singletons; the top ten hold approximately 0.94%. Input material: peripheral blood. The receptor set was obtained from a human donor with COVID-19, enrolled during active disease. The donor label of this sample is uncertain.

This chain joins TRBV2 and TRBJ1-2, with 8 bases lining up with TRBD1. The CDR3 extends over 13 amino acids. Germline V gene lookup returns CDR1 SNHLY and CDR2 FYNNEI. The trim removed 6 bases at V and 2 bases at J, leaving 2 bases unmatched. The CDR3 DNA reads TGTGCCAGCAGACAGGGGGAAAACTATGGCTACACCTTC. It is translated as CASRQGENYGYTF.

This chain joins TRBV19 and TRBJ1-3, with a possible D match to TRBD1 (6 bases). The germline CDR1 and CDR2 sequences are LNHDA and SQIVND (reference sequence). Trimming left V 10 bases short and J 2 bases short, with 12 bases between. The CDR3 contains 13 residues. CDR3 nucleotides: TGTGCCACAACAGGGTCCCCTGGAAACACCATATATTTT. Protein: CATTGSPGNTIYF.

The rearrangement links TRBV28 to TRBJ1-2; no clear D gene. Germline V gene lookup returns CDR1 MDHEN and CDR2 SYDVKM. Trimming removed 2 bases from V and 7 bases from J, with 14 bases in between. This CDR3 spans 14 amino acids. The CDR3 DNA reads TGTGCCAGCAGTTTACGACCCACAGAGTTTGGCTACACCTTC. This encodes CASSLRPTEFGYTF.

This sequence joins TRBV18 and TRBJ1-4; a weak D match, TRBD1 (6 bases). This CDR3 contains 16 residues. Trimming took off 1 base at V and 4 bases at J, with 13 bases between the two ends. Germline CDR1 is KGHSH and CDR2 is LQKENI. The DNA for the CDR3 is TGTGCCAGCTCACCACTTACAGGGCAGGGTAATGAAAAACTGTTTTTT. Amino acids: CASSPLTGQGNEKLFF.

The chain joins TRBV20-1 to TRBJ2-7, with D possibly TRBD1 on 5 matching bases. Per germline, CDR1 DFQATT and CDR2 SNEGSKA (reference sequence). Trimming left V 3 bases short and J 3 bases short, with 12 bases between. There are 13 residues in the CDR3. The CDR3: CSASPRVGYEQYF. The CDR3 nucleotides are TGCAGTGCTAGTCCCAGGGTCGGCTACGAGCAGTACTTC.